Detailed here is one TCR beta chain. As yet, its antigen is unknown. The CDR3 contains 11 residues. The ends were cut back, 7 bases at V and 4 bases at J, with 8 bases in the middle. Germline-derived CDR1 and CDR2 are SGHAT and FQNNGV. The sample originates from a study of lymphopenia after photon versus proton radiotherapy. Notes on the study in general: After lymphocyte nadir, photon-treated repertoires showed oligoclonal expansion, especially CD8+ Temra. Only patients who died were analyzed for survival; proton advantage is unproven. Photon-treated patients lost naive T cells and TCR diversity; proton-treated stayed stable. Larger post-nadir TCR diversity loss correlated inversely with survival in deceased patients.

Profiled with immunoSEQ multiplex PCR; TCRdb holds only in-frame clones, not every one. The table lists about 55,000 clones, around 84% of them singletons. The source of this sequence is a man in his fifties or sixties with pancreatic cancer. The chain carries TRBV11-2 and TRBJ2-7; either TRBD1 or TRBD2 may fit D (6 bases each). The sequenced sample was peripheral blood, obtained from a patient treated with proton-based radiotherapy. In DNA, the CDR3 is TGTGCCAGCAAAGGGGGGTACGAGCAGTACTTC. Amino acids: CASKGGYEQYF.